The 21 T cell receptor beta chains reported below all come from one sample, sequenced in a study of cytomegalovirus exposure and HLA in healthy donors. The primer mix had 60 Vbeta and 13 Jbeta primers. The repertoire was sequenced with immunoSEQ multiplex PCR; TCRdb's copy has only in-frame clones and lacks some. The sample consists of approximately 290,000 clones, around 80% of them appearing once. The sequenced sample consisted of PBMCs. The receptors were gathered from a girl aged 2-15 years in good health and CMV-seronegative.

The V and J genes are TRBV19 and TRBJ2-2, with D perhaps TRBD1 (6 bases). CDR3 length: 12 residues. Per germline, CDR1 LNHDA and CDR2 SQIVND (reference sequence). V lost 8 bases and J lost 6, with 10 bases in between. The CDR3 spells CASDQGPGELFF. CDR3 nucleotides: TGTGCCAGTGACCAGGGGCCCGGGGAGCTGTTTTTT.

This clone was seen a few times. The chain combines TRBV30 with TRBJ1-1; D perhaps matches TRBD1 (5 bases). V gave up 3 bases and J gave up 9 bases, with 17 bases separating them. Germline loops: CDR1 GTSNPN, CDR2 SVGIG (reference sequence). The CDR3 is 13 residues long. In DNA form, the CDR3 reads TGTGCCTGGAGGGCTCAGGGAGGGGAGAAAGCTTTCTTT. As protein: CAWRAQGGEKAFF.

The chain has TRBV2 and TRBJ1-2; 7 nucleotides align to TRBD1. With V trimmed by 9 bases and J by 0 bases, 4 bases remained unmatched. CDR3 length: 13 residues. The germline V gene has CDR1 SNHLY and CDR2 FYNNEI. The CDR3 sequence: CARGTASNYGYTF. DNA of the CDR3: TGTGCCAGGGGGACAGCCTCTAACTATGGCTACACCTTC.

The chain combines TRBV5-8 with TRBJ1-1; D is perhaps TRBD1 (6 bases). Germline-derived CDR1 and CDR2 are SGHTS and YDEGEE. V lost 0 bases, J lost 4 bases, and 10 bases lay in between. The CDR3 length is 14 residues. CDR3 protein: CASSLDLGGTEAFF. CDR3 DNA: TGTGCCAGCAGCTTGGATTTAGGGGGCACTGAAGCTTTCTTT.

The DNA for the CDR3 is TGTGCCAGCAGCTCCCACCCAGGACTTTCCGCGGGGGAGCAGTACTTC. This translates into CASSSHPGLSAGEQYF. The chain employs TRBV7-9 and TRBJ2-7; a possible D gene is TRBD2 (6 bases). CDR3 length: 16 residues. Deletions cut 4 bases from V and 7 bases from J, with 23 bases between. Germline V gene lookup returns CDR1 SEHNR and CDR2 FQNEAQ (reference sequence).

The chain couples TRBV2 to TRBJ1-4; D uncertain. The CDR3 extends over 13 amino acids. Per the germline V gene, CDR1 is SNHLY and CDR2 is FYNNEI. Trimming shortened V by 7 bases and J by 4 bases, and 10 bases separated the two germline ends. CDR3 sequence (DNA): TGTGCCAGCAAGGAGAGTCTTAATGAAAAACTGTTTTTT. Residues: CASKESLNEKLFF.

The V gene is TRBV7-9, the J gene TRBJ1-1; D is undetermined. The germline V gene has CDR1 SEHNR and CDR2 FQNEAQ (reference sequence). The CDR3 is 12 amino acids. Deletions cut 0 bases from V and 10 bases from J, with 9 bases between. The CDR3 loop is CASSLAGEGAFF. CDR3 sequence (DNA): TGTGCCAGCAGCTTAGCCGGGGAGGGAGCTTTCTTT.

This clone has a single count. The chain uses TRBV5-1 and TRBJ2-2; no firm D call. Trimming cost V 8 bases and J 2 bases, with 16 bases left between them. This CDR3 has 15 residues. Per germline, CDR1 SGHRS and CDR2 YFSETQ. The CDR3 here is CASSSYYLNTGELFF. The CDR3 bases are TGCGCCAGTAGTTCGTACTACCTAAACACCGGGGAGCTGTTTTTT.

V usage is TRBV21-1 and J usage is TRBJ1-2. TRBV21-1 is classified as a pseudogene. The CDR3 contains 14 residues. The chain's CDR3 is CASLGGTFNYGYTF. The CDR3 DNA follows: TGTGCCAGCTTGGGGGGGACCTTTAACTATGGCTACACCTTC.

The chain employs TRBV5-5 and TRBJ2-7; maybe TRBD1 (6 bases). Trimming took 4 bases from V and 3 from J, leaving 14 bases between them. This CDR3 is 14 amino acids long. CDR1 and CDR2 (germline): SGHKS, YYEKEE (reference sequence). CDR3 in amino acids: CASSHPGHLYEQYF. DNA of the CDR3: TGTGCCAGCAGCCACCCGGGACACCTCTACGAGCAGTACTTC.

The chain employs TRBV9 and TRBJ2-2; D is ambiguous. V lost 4 bases and J lost 4, with 8 bases in between. Germline CDR1 and CDR2: SGDLS and YYNGEE. The CDR3 is 13 residues long. CDR3 protein: CASSRGITGELFF. CDR3 bases: TGTGCCAGCAGCCGAGGAATCACCGGGGAGCTGTTTTTT.

The chain combines TRBV27 with TRBJ2-5; TRBD2 might be the D (5 bases). Germline lookup yields CDR1 MNHEY and CDR2 SMNVEV (reference sequence). V shed 6 bases and J shed 4 bases, with 9 bases lying between them. This CDR3 is built from 12 residues. The CDR3 loop is CASRRDPETQYF. In DNA, the CDR3 is TGTGCCAGCAGGAGGGATCCAGAGACCCAGTACTTC.

In this sample, this clone turned up a few times. The V gene is TRBV18, the J gene TRBJ2-1; 12 nucleotides align to TRBD2. Looked up from germline, CDR1 is KGHSH and CDR2 is LQKENI. The junction had 7 bases not matched to a gene; V was cut back by 5 bases and J by 8 bases. The CDR3 loop spans 15 amino acids. The CDR3 DNA reads as TGTGCCAGCTCAACCGGTCTAGCGGGAGGGGATGAGCAGTTCTTC. This gives the protein CASSTGLAGGDEQFF.

V gene TRBV9 combines with J gene TRBJ2-1, with 10 bases lining up with TRBD2. Germline V CDR1 and CDR2: SGDLS, YYNGEE. The trim removed 0 bases at V and 10 bases at J, leaving 13 bases unmatched. The CDR3 has 17 amino acids. The CDR3 region has the DNA TGTGCCAGCAGCGTAGGGATAGCGGGGGGTTCAGGGCGGGAGCAGTTCTTC. It specifies CASSVGIAGGSGREQFF.

Of note for this clone: The germline gene is not matched at one end of the junction; a read error may be the cause. The chain links TRBV7-9 to TRBJ1-2, with 7 bases that match TRBD1. The CDR3 extends over 15 amino acids. Germline CDR1 is SEHNR and CDR2 is FQNEAQ (reference sequence). The DNA for the CDR3 is TGTTCCAGCAGCTTAGATATTTGGGACAGCTATGGCTACACCTTC. It yields the protein CSSSLDIWDSYGYTF.

The chain recombines TRBV6-5 with TRBJ1-2; unclear D gene. The germline V gene encodes CDR1 MNHEY and CDR2 SVGAGI. This CDR3 region has 14 residues. Trimming took 0 bases from V and 5 from J, leaving 10 bases between them. The CDR3 is CASSYSFGSYGYTF. CDR3 nucleotide sequence: TGTGCCAGCAGTTACTCGTTCGGTTCTTATGGCTACACCTTC.

Here the CDR3 DNA reads TGTGCCAGCAGAGACCCAGGGGGAACTAATGAAAAACTGTTTTTT. Protein: CASRDPGGTNEKLFF. The V call is TRBV6-1, the J call TRBJ1-4; 7 bases fit TRBD1. Germline assignment: CDR1 MNHNS and CDR2 SASEGT. V dropped 6 bases and J dropped 1; count of bases not matched to a gene: 5. The CDR3 runs 15 residues.

This chain uses TRBV5-1 with TRBJ1-4, with TRBD1 matching 12 bases. CDR1 is SGHRS and CDR2 is YFSETQ in the germline V gene. Germline trimming cut 4 bases from V and 4 bases from J; bases unmatched to any gene: 5. CDR3 length: 16 amino acids. CDR3 sequence reads: CASSLGTGGRNEKLFF. In DNA form, the CDR3 reads TGCGCCAGCAGCCTGGGGACAGGGGGCCGTAATGAAAAACTGTTTTTT. Using reference TRBV5-1 and TRBJ1-4 for the parts outside the CDR3, the full variable domain is KAGVTQTPRYLIKTRGQQVTLSCSPISGHRSVSWYQQTPGQGLQFLFEYFSETQRNKGNFPGRFSGRQFSNSRSEMNVSTLELGDSALYLCASSLGTGGRNEKLFFGSGTQLSVL.

The CDR3 reads CASSLQGEGTDTQYF. The CDR3 DNA reads as TGTGCCAGCAGCCTACAAGGGGAGGGGACAGATACGCAGTATTTT. The rearrangement uses TRBV4-2 and TRBJ2-3; 7 bases map to TRBD2. Germline-derived CDR1 and CDR2 are LGHNA and YNFKEQ. The CDR3 consists of 15 residues. The trim removed 4 bases at V and 3 bases at J, leaving 7 bases unmatched.

This chain links TRBV28 with TRBJ2-5, with 8 bases matching TRBD2. Germline V gene lookup returns CDR1 MDHEN and CDR2 SYDVKM. V dropped 6 bases and J dropped 2; count of bases not matched to a gene: 8. The CDR3 totals 15 residues. DNA of the CDR3: TGTGCCAGCAGCGAGGTCGTAGCGGGGCAAGAGACCCAGTACTTC. Protein: CASSEVVAGQETQYF.

The J gene is TRBJ2-7, the V gene TRBV7-9; D unresolved. This CDR3 region has 14 residues. V lost 1 base and J lost 3, with 10 bases in between. Germline V gene sequence: CDR1 SEHNR, CDR2 FQNEAQ (reference sequence). CDR3 amino acids: CASSLENSFYEQYF. The CDR3 bases are TGTGCCAGCAGCTTAGAGAACAGCTTCTACGAGCAGTACTTC.